This is a list of T cell receptor beta chains from one sample in a study of blood T cell repertoires in COVID-19. TCRdb's copy holds only in-frame clones and misses some; the assay was immunoSEQ multiplex PCR. Here the sample spans approximately 330,000 clones, roughly 90% being singletons. Sequencing used peripheral blood. The receptors were sampled from a woman aged 40 to 50 with COVID-19, enrolled during active disease. Each CDR3 is given with its conserved first and last residue. The order of the fields is clone size, D gene, J gene, V gene, CDR3 protein, CDR3 DNA. D genes are given only for firm matches. Some rows mark clone size as missing; the rest say once, few, many or name a class of expanded clone.

clone size: .
D gene: TRBD1
J gene: TRBJ1-5
V gene: TRBV28
CDR3 protein: CATGTGGAGQPQHF
CDR3 DNA: TGTGCCACCGGAACAGGGGGCGCCGGACAGCCCCAGCATTTT

clone size: .
D gene: .
J gene: TRBJ1-5
V gene: TRBV6-5
CDR3 protein: CASRLTVLAQPQHF
CDR3 DNA: TGTGCCAGCAGATTGACAGTGTTGGCTCAGCCCCAGCATTTT

clone size: .
D gene: .
J gene: TRBJ1-5
V gene: TRBV24-1
CDR3 protein: CATSRGNQPQHF
CDR3 DNA: TGTGCCACCTCGCGGGGTAATCAGCCCCAGCATTTT

clone size: .
D gene: TRBD1
J gene: TRBJ1-1
V gene: TRBV7-9
CDR3 protein: CASRNRGPMNTEAFF
CDR3 DNA: TGTGCCAGCAGGAACAGGGGTCCCATGAACACTGAAGCTTTCTTT

clone size: .
D gene: .
J gene: TRBJ2-7
V gene: TRBV7-2
CDR3 protein: CASRGGGYEQYF
CDR3 DNA: TGTGCCAGCAGGGGTGGCGGCTACGAGCAGTACTTC

clone size: few
D gene: .
J gene: TRBJ1-5
V gene: TRBV5-1
CDR3 protein: CASSLYSNQPQHF
CDR3 DNA: TGCGCCAGCAGCCTTTATAGCAATCAGCCCCAGCATTTT

clone size: .
D gene: TRBD2
J gene: TRBJ2-1
V gene: TRBV11-2
CDR3 protein: CASSLTSGSHNEQFF
CDR3 DNA: TGTGCCAGCAGCTTGACTAGCGGGAGTCACAATGAGCAGTTCTTC

clone size: .
D gene: TRBD2
J gene: TRBJ2-7
V gene: TRBV10-3
CDR3 protein: CAISERREGRGEQYF
CDR3 DNA: TGTGCCATCAGTGAGAGGAGGGAGGGCCGGGGGGAGCAGTACTTC

clone size: .
D gene: .
J gene: TRBJ1-6
V gene: TRBV5-1
CDR3 protein: CASSPGGIDSPLHF
CDR3 DNA: TGCGCCAGCAGCCCGGGGGGGATTGACTCACCCCTCCACTTT

clone size: .
D gene: .
J gene: TRBJ1-5
V gene: TRBV7-9
CDR3 protein: CASSPEGVSIQPQHF
CDR3 DNA: TGTGCCAGCAGCCCCGAGGGGGTCAGCATACAGCCCCAGCATTTT

clone size: .
D gene: .
J gene: TRBJ2-3
V gene: TRBV7-6
CDR3 protein: CASSLAGNRQDTQYF
CDR3 DNA: TGTGCCAGCAGCTTAGCAGGGAACAGGCAAGATACGCAGTATTTT

clone size: .
D gene: TRBD1
J gene: TRBJ2-7
V gene: TRBV28
CDR3 protein: CATMSTGTGVYEQYF
CDR3 DNA: TGTGCCACCATGTCTACCGGGACAGGCGTCTACGAGCAGTACTTC

clone size: .
D gene: .
J gene: TRBJ1-4
V gene: TRBV5-1
CDR3 protein: CASSSTGSSNEKLFF
CDR3 DNA: TGCGCCAGCAGCTCCACCGGGTCTTCTAATGAAAAACTGTTTTTT

clone size: .
D gene: .
J gene: TRBJ1-1
V gene: TRBV6-6
CDR3 protein: CASSPLGATEAFF
CDR3 DNA: TGTGCCAGCAGCCCCCTGGGGGCCACTGAAGCTTTCTTT

clone size: .
D gene: TRBD2
J gene: TRBJ2-1
V gene: TRBV18
CDR3 protein: CASSPLDRTSGGTASYNEQFF
CDR3 DNA: TGTGCCAGCTCACCGCTGGACCGGACTAGCGGGGGGACGGCCTCCTACAATGAGCAGTTCTTC

clone size: .
D gene: TRBD1
J gene: TRBJ1-1
V gene: TRBV18
CDR3 protein: CASSPLRDRQWNTEAFF
CDR3 DNA: TGTGCCAGCTCACCCCTTAGGGACAGGCAGTGGAACACTGAAGCTTTCTTT

clone size: .
D gene: .
J gene: TRBJ1-5
V gene: TRBV20-1
CDR3 protein: CSARQGQPQHF
CDR3 DNA: TGCAGTGCCCGCCAGGGTCAGCCCCAGCATTTT

clone size: .
D gene: .
J gene: TRBJ2-2
V gene: TRBV7-9
CDR3 protein: CASSSGLMNTGELFF
CDR3 DNA: TGTGCCAGCAGTTCGGGACTTATGAACACCGGGGAGCTGTTTTTT

clone size: .
D gene: TRBD2
J gene: TRBJ2-7
V gene: TRBV5-1
CDR3 protein: CASSPGTSGTYEQYF
CDR3 DNA: TGCGCCAGCAGCCCCGGGACTAGCGGGACCTACGAGCAGTACTTC

clone size: .
D gene: .
J gene: TRBJ1-1
V gene: TRBV15
CDR3 protein: CATSRPQGLAFF
CDR3 DNA: TGTGCCACCAGCAGACCACAGGGCCTCGCTTTCTTT

clone size: .
D gene: .
J gene: TRBJ2-3
V gene: TRBV5-4
CDR3 protein: CASHLSQGMDTQYF
CDR3 DNA: TGTGCCAGCCACCTTTCCCAGGGGATGGATACGCAGTATTTT

clone size: .
D gene: .
J gene: TRBJ1-5
V gene: TRBV30
CDR3 protein: CAWSRGSNQPQHF
CDR3 DNA: TGTGCCTGGAGTCGAGGTAGCAATCAGCCCCAGCATTTT

clone size: .
D gene: .
J gene: TRBJ1-2
V gene: TRBV7-2
CDR3 protein: CATRSGLSYGYTF
CDR3 DNA: TGTGCCACTCGATCGGGACTCTCCTATGGCTACACCTTC

clone size: .
D gene: .
J gene: TRBJ2-7
V gene: TRBV28
CDR3 protein: CASSLAAVSYEQYF
CDR3 DNA: TGTGCCAGCAGTTTAGCGGCAGTTTCCTACGAGCAGTACTTC

clone size: .
D gene: TRBD2
J gene: TRBJ2-2
V gene: TRBV9
CDR3 protein: CASSVTSGSPTGELFF
CDR3 DNA: TGTGCCAGCAGCGTTACTAGCGGGAGTCCCACCGGGGAGCTGTTTTTT

clone size: .
D gene: TRBD1
J gene: TRBJ2-7
V gene: TRBV7-2
CDR3 protein: CASSLSPRTGDPYEQYF
CDR3 DNA: TGTGCCAGCAGCTTATCCCCCCGGACAGGGGATCCCTACGAGCAGTACTTC

clone size: .
D gene: .
J gene: TRBJ2-2
V gene: TRBV6-2/TRBV6-3
CDR3 protein: CASSLRGNTGELFF
CDR3 DNA: TGTGCCAGCAGTTTGCGGGGGAACACCGGGGAGCTGTTTTTT

clone size: .
D gene: .
J gene: TRBJ2-7
V gene: TRBV6-1
CDR3 protein: CASSESPSSYEQYF
CDR3 DNA: TGTGCCAGCAGTGAGAGCCCGAGCTCCTACGAGCAGTACTTC

clone size: .
D gene: .
J gene: TRBJ2-7
V gene: TRBV9
CDR3 protein: CASSVSPSYEQYF
CDR3 DNA: TGTGCCAGCAGCGTATCTCCTTCCTACGAGCAGTACTTC